The present entry profiles one T cell receptor (beta chain) with its context. This sample stems from a study of cytomegalovirus exposure and HLA in healthy donors. Both 60 Vbeta primers and 13 Jbeta primers went into the PCR. The table came from immunoSEQ multiplex PCR; TCRdb's copy has only in-frame clones and leaves some out. The repertoire has about 200,000 clones, 82% of them found once; the top ten carry 6.5%. The ends were cut back, 5 bases at V and 7 bases at J, with 10 bases in the middle. The germline CDR1 and CDR2 sequences are SGHDT and YYEEEE. CDR3 length: 11 residues. V usage is TRBV5-6 and J usage is TRBJ2-7; weak D call: TRBD2 (5 bases). This receptor was taken from a woman aged 50 to 65 in good health and CMV-seropositive. Sequencing was performed on PBMCs. CDR3 in amino acids: CASRSSGEQYF. The CDR3 nucleotides are TGTGCCAGCAGGTCCTCGGGGGAGCAGTACTTC.